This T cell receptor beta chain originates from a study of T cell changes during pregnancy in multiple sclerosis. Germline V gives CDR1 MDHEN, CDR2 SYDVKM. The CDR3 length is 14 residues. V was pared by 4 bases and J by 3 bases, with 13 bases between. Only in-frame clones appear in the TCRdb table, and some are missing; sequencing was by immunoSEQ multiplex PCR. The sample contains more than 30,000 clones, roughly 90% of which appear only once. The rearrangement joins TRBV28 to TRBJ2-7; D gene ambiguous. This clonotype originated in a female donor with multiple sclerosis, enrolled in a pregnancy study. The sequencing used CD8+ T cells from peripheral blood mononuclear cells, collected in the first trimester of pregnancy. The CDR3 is CASSSTVKRYEQYF. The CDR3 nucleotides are TGTGCCAGCAGTTCAACAGTGAAACGCTACGAGCAGTACTTC.